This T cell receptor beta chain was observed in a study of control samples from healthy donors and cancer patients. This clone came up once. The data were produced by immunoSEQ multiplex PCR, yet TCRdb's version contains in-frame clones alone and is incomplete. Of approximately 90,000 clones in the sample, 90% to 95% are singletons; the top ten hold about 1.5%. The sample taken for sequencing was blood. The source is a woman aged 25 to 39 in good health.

The CDR3 loop reads CSVYHNEQFF. In DNA, the CDR3 is TGCAGCGTTTATCACAATGAGCAGTTCTTC. The chain is built from TRBV29-1 and TRBJ2-1; D ambiguous. The CDR3 totals 10 residues. The V end was cut by 5 bases, the J end by 5 bases, with 4 bases between. Germline CDR1 reads SQVTM; CDR2 reads ANQGSEA.